This entry concerns a single T cell receptor beta chain. This specimen belongs to a study of PD-L1 blockade in urothelial cancer. As for the study in general: Bladder-origin urothelial cancer in males covered about 90% of the roughly 30 patients. Blood was subjected to analysis at 3 weeks (second dose) and 6 weeks following treatment start.

The time point here: pretreatment peripheral blood. Assay: immunoSEQ multiplex PCR; the TCRdb copy retains only in-frame clones and omits some. The data hold 35,000 to 45,000 clones, with approximately 90% observed a single time. The V gene lost 0 bases and the J gene lost 1 base, with 9 bases spanning the gap. This CDR3 has 15 residues. The germline CDR1 and CDR2 sequences are LGHNA and YSLEER. The chain carries TRBV4-3 and TRBJ2-5; D is possibly TRBD1 (5 bases). Sequencing used PBMCs, obtained around atezolizumab (anti-PD-L1) treatment. The origin of this receptor is a donor aged 40 or over with urothelial cancer. CDR3: CASSQDVGVQETQYF. CDR3 bases: TGCGCCAGCAGCCAAGATGTAGGGGTCCAAGAGACCCAGTACTTC.